A selection of T cell receptor beta chains follows, all from one sample in a study of cytomegalovirus exposure and HLA in healthy donors. The protocol was immunoSEQ multiplex PCR, while the TCRdb copy is restricted to in-frame clones and leaves out a portion. The sample lists about 160,000 clones; roughly 70% were seen once. Material for sequencing was PBMCs. Source of these receptors: a woman between 50 and 59 years old in good health and CMV-seropositive. The CDR3 runs from the conserved cysteine through the conserved F or W.

V	length	CDR3
TRBV9	14	CASTLGESTDTQYF
TRBV4-1	14	CASSQGRAGETQYF
TRBV5-6	12	CASSLEGYGYTF
TRBV6-1	15	CASRTEASGANVLTF
TRBV7-9	17	CASSVGVGTGDYNEQFF
TRBV6-1	18	CASSERDRGFSSYNEQFF
TRBV19	13	CASRPGQSYGYTF
TRBV11-3	20	CASSSRPGTGALPDNQPQHF
TRBV30	15	CAWSTWGQGAYEQYF
TRBV5-4	15	CASSLAKEMRDTQYF
TRBV29-1	12	CSVGSSNQPQHF
TRBV4-2	14	CASSQPTNTDTQYF
TRBV2	14	CASSGQGARYGYTF
TRBV11-2	17	CASSLDWRPRMNTEAFF
TRBV6-6	15	CASSPFSGKNQPQHF
TRBV9	15	CASSVYFDRNTEAFF
TRBV25-1	12	CASSPGAGGYTF
TRBV6-1	15	CASRAGVGSYNEQFF
TRBV11-2	14	CASSFRLGTDTQYF
TRBV10-1	13	CASSQPGQDEQYF
TRBV10-1	13	CASRQGLVTEAFF
TRBV6-1	15	CASSEILAASYEQYF
TRBV6-1	15	CASSGETAYNSPLHF
TRBV19	15	CASTPVSGEHQPQHF
TRBV5-1	14	CASSSWTTNYEQYF
TRBV28	17	CASSFSRWSPSNQPQHF
TRBV13	15	CASSLRRGQPGELFF
TRBV2	13	CASRGLGGGEQYF
TRBV19	14	CASSSFGQVYGYTF
TRBV19	13	CASSGRGGYGYTF
TRBV6-5	14	CASSYSGGFSEAFF
TRBV27	16	CASSLRGGYSGNTIYF
TRBV5-1	15	CASSLSLQGYNEQFF
TRBV2	14	CASSRTGFYNEQFF
TRBV6-5	16	CASSYYATGKGEKLFF
TRBV12-5	14	CASGLLGPVAEQYF
TRBV6-4	16	CARTGGESSYNSPLHF
TRBV5-6	16	CASSPIWGQGAGGYTF
TRBV6-1	13	CASIGGPNYGYTF
TRBV9	15	CASSSGLFAPYEQYF
TRBV5-1	15	CASSLSSGGANEQFF
TRBV5-1	14	CASSLGGLDSPLHF
TRBV7-9	14	CASSASGTEGEAFF
TRBV5-1	16	CASRLDFLSYNSPLHF
TRBV27	15	CASSLQGNGANVLTF
TRBV5-6	15	CASSKQGEGDSPLHF
TRBV11-2	13	CASSLGAAYEQYF
TRBV5-4	16	CASSPAAVKMNTEAFF
TRBV5-4	13	CASRPGTGGGYTF